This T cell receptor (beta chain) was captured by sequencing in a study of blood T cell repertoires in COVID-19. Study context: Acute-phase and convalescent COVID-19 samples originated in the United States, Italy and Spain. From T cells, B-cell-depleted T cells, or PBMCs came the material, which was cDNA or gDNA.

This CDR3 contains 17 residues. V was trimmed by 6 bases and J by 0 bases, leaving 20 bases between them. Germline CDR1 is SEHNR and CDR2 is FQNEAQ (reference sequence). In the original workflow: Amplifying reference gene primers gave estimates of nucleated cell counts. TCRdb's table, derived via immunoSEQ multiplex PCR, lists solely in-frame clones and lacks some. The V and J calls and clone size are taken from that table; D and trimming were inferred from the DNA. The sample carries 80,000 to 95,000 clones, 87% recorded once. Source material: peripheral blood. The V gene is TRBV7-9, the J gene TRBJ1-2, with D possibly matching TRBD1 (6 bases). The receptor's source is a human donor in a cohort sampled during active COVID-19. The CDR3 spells CASSHHLGQSANYGYTF. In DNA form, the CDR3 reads TGTGCCAGCAGTCACCACCTCGGACAGTCAGCTAACTATGGCTACACCTTC.